This is a list of T cell receptor beta chains from one sample in a study of early T cells in non-severe SARS-CoV-2 infection. MiXCR, applied by TCRdb to the 5' RACE reads, yields one record per CDR3 protein. The table shows 84,000 or so distinct CDR3 sequences, with around 15% occurring only once. Sequenced sample: whole blood. All receptors derive from an adult who was a healthcare worker with PCR-confirmed SARS-CoV-2 infection or an uninfected control (not recorded which). The CDR3 runs from the conserved cysteine through the conserved F or W. The D gene is left open where the match is weak. Clone size is stated in some rows and not others, as once, few, many or a class when expanded.

>TRBJ2-5|-|TRBV7-7|few
CASGTSLQETQYF
TGTGCCAGCGGTACTAGCTTACAAGAGACCCAGTACTTC
>TRBJ1-6|-|TRBV2|-
CASSPQGTHNSPLHF
TGTGCCAGCAGTCCACAAGGGACTCATAATTCACCCCTCCACTTT
>TRBJ2-4|TRBD1|TRBV5-5|-
CASTPSTGAVAKNIQYF
TGTGCCAGCACCCCGTCAACAGGGGCCGTAGCCAAAAACATTCAGTACTTC
>TRBJ2-7|-|TRBV29-1|-
CSVQVFGYEQYF
TGCAGCGTTCAGGTGTTTGGGTACGAGCAGTACTTC
>TRBJ2-3|TRBD1|TRBV6-1|few
CASSARTGPDTQYF
TGTGCCAGCAGTGCCCGGACAGGGCCAGATACGCAGTATTTT
>TRBJ1-6|TRBD1|TRBV9|-
CASSGGTGASSPLHF
TGTGCCAGCAGCGGAGGGACAGGGGCGTCTTCACCCCTCCACTTT
>TRBJ1-5|TRBD1|TRBV29-1|few
CSVGGTGNQPQHF
TGCAGCGTTGGAGGGACAGGGAATCAGCCCCAGCATTTT
>TRBJ2-2|-|TRBV20-1|few
CSARAQNTGELFF
TGCAGTGCTAGAGCACAGAACACCGGGGAGCTGTTTTTT
>TRBJ1-4|-|TRBV2|-
CASSAPEKLFF
TGTGCCAGCAGTGCCCCGGAAAAACTGTTTTTT
>TRBJ2-2|TRBD1|TRBV9|few
CASHRGVTNTGELFF
TGTGCCAGCCACAGGGGAGTGACGAACACCGGGGAGCTGTTTTTT
>TRBJ2-6|-|TRBV5-5|-
CASSLNGISGANVLTF
TGTGCCAGCAGCTTGAACGGGATCTCTGGGGCCAACGTCCTGACTTTC
>TRBJ2-2|-|TRBV20-1|few
CSAPGENANTGELFF
TGCAGTGCCCCCGGGGAAAATGCGAACACCGGGGAGCTGTTTTTT
>TRBJ2-1|TRBD1|TRBV10-3|many
CAISTDRGTHNEQFF
TGTGCCATCAGCACCGACAGGGGGACACACAATGAGCAGTTCTTC
>TRBJ1-5|-|TRBV3-1|many
CASSHGLIYQPQHF
TGTGCCAGCAGCCATGGACTGATCTATCAGCCCCAGCATTTT
>TRBJ1-6|-|TRBV30|-
CAWSARRRPNSPLHF
TGTGCCTGGAGTGCCCGACGCCGACCCAATTCACCCCTCCACTTT